Reported below is one T cell receptor (beta chain). The antigen is not known. Sequencing was performed with immunoSEQ multiplex PCR; in TCRdb, only in-frame clones are kept and a portion is missing. The table records some 110,000 clones, approximately 90% of them present only once. This entry comes from a study of radiotherapy plus CTLA-4 blockade in lung cancer. The CDR3 covers 14 residues. Trimming removed 1 base at V and 2 bases at J, with 7 bases between. CDR1 is SEHNR and CDR2 is FQNEAQ in the germline V gene (reference sequence). Study-level findings and limits: TCR clones from tumors expanded in blood after radiotherapy plus ipilimumab. It was early blood T cell clone dynamics, with interferon-beta, that reportedly best predicted response.

The sequences come from peripheral blood, collected from a patient treated with radiotherapy plus ipilimumab. The chain employs TRBV7-9 and TRBJ2-3; the D is unclear. This TCR was sampled from a human donor with non-small cell lung cancer that progressed on radiotherapy plus ipilimumab. CDR3: CASSLVGHTDTQYF. The CDR3 DNA is TGTGCCAGCAGCTTAGTGGGCCACACAGATACGCAGTATTTT. Using reference TRBV7-9 and TRBJ2-3 for the parts outside the CDR3, the full variable domain is DTGVSQNPRHKITKRGQNVTFRCDPISEHNRLYWYRQTLGQGPEFLTYFQNEAQLEKSRLLSDRFSAERPKGSFSTLEIQRTEQGDSAMYLCASSLVGHTDTQYFGPGTRLTVL.